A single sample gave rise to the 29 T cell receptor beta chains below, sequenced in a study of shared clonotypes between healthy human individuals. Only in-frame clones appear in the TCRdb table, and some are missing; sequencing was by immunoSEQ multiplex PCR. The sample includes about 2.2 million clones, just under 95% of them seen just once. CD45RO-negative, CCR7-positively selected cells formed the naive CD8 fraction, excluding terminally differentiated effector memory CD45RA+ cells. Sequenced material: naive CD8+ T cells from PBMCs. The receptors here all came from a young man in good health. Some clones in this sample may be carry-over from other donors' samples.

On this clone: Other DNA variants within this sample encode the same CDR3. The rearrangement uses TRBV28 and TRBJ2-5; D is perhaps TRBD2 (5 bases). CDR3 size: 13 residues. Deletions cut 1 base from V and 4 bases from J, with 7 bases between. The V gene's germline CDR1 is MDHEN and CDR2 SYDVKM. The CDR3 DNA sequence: TGTGCCAGCAGTTTATTGGGGAGAGAGACCCAGTACTTC. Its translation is CASSLLGRETQYF.

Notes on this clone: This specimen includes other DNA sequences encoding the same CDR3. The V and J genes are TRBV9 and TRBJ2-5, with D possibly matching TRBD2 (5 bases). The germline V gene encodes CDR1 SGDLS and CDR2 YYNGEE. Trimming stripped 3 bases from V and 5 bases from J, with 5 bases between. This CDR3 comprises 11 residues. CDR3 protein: CASSGGETQYF. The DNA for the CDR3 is TGTGCCAGCAGCGGCGGGGAGACCCAGTACTTC.

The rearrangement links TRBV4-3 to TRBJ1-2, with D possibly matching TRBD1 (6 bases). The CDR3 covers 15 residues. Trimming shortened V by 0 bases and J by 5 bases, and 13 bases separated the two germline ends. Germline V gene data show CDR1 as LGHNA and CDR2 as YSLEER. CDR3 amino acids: CASSQDAGTPYGYTF. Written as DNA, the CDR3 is TGCGCCAGCAGCCAAGATGCAGGGACACCGTATGGCTACACCTTC.

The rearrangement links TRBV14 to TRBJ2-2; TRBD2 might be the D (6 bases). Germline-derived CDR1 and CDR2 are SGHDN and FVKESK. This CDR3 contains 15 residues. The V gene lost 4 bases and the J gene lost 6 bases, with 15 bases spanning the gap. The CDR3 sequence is CASSPRGIVSGELFF. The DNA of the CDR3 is TGTGCCAGCAGCCCCCGGGGGATAGTGTCCGGGGAGCTGTTTTTT.

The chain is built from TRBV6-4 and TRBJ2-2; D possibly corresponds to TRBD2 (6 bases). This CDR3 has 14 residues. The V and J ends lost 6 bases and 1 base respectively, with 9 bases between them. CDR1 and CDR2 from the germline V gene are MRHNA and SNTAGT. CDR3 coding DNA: TGTGCCAGCAGATTAGCGGTGAACACCGGGGAGCTGTTTTTT. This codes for CASRLAVNTGELFF.

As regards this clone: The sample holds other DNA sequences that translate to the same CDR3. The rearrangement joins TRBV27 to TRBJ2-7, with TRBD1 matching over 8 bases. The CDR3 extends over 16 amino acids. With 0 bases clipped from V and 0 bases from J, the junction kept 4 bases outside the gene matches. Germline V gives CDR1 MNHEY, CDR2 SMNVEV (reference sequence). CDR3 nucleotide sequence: TGTGCCAGCAGTTTATCCGCCGGGACAGGCTCCTACGAGCAGTACTTC. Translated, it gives CASSLSAGTGSYEQYF.

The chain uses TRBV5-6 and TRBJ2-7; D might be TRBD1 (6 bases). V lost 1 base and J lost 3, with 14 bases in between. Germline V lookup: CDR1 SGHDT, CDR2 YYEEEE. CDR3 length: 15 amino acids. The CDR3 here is CASSLHRVPNYEQYF. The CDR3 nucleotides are TGTGCCAGCAGCTTGCACAGGGTCCCGAACTACGAGCAGTACTTC.

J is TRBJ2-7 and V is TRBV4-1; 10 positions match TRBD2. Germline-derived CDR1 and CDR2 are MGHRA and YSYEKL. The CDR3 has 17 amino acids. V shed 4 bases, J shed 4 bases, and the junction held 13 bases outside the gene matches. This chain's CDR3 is CASSPRWSLAGAYEQYF. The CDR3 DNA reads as TGCGCCAGCAGCCCAAGATGGAGTCTAGCGGGAGCTTACGAGCAGTACTTC.

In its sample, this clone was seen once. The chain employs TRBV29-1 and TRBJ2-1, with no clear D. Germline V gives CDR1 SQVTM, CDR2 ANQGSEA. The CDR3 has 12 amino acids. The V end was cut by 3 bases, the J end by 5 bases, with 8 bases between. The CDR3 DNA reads TGCAGCGTTGACATGGGCCACAATGAGCAGTTCTTC. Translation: CSVDMGHNEQFF.

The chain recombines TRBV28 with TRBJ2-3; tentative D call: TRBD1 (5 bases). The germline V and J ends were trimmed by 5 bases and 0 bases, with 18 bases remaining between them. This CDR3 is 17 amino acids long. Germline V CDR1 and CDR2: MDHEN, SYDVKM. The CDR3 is CASSGAGRHLSTDTQYF. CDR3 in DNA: TGTGCCAGCAGTGGGGCTGGTCGGCACCTAAGCACAGATACGCAGTATTTT.

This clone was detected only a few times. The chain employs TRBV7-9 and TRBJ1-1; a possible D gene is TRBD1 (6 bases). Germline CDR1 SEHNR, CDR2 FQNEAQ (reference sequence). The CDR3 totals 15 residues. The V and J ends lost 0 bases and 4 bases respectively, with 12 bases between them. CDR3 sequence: CASSLARGTGTEAFF. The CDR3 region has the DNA TGTGCCAGCAGCTTAGCCAGGGGTACTGGCACTGAAGCTTTCTTT.

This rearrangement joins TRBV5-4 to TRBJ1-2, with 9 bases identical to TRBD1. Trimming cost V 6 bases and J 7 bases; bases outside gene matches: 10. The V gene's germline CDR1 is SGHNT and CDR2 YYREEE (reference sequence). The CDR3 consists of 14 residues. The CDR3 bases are TGTGCCAGCACTGGGAGGACAGGGGTGGTTGGCTACACCTTC. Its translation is CASTGRTGVVGYTF.

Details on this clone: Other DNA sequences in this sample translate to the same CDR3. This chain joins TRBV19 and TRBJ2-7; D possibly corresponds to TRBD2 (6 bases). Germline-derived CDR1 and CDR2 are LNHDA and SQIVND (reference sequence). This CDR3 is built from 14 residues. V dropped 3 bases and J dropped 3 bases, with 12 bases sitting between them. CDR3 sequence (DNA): TGTGCCAGTAGTATTGGGGGGATCGGCTACGAGCAGTACTTC. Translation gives CASSIGGIGYEQYF. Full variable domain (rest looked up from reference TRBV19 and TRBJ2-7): DGGITQSPKYLFRKEGQNVTLSCEQNLNHDAMYWYRQDPGQGLRLIYYSQIVNDFQKGDIAEGYSVSREKKESFPLTVTSAQKNPTAFYLCASSIGGIGYEQYFGPGTRLTVT.

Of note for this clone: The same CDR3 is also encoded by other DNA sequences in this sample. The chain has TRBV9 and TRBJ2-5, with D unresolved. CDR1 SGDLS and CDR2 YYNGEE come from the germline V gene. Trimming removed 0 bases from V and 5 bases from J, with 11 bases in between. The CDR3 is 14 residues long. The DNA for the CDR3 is TGTGCCAGCAGCGTAGCTTCCAGTCAGGAGACCCAGTACTTC. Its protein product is CASSVASSQETQYF.

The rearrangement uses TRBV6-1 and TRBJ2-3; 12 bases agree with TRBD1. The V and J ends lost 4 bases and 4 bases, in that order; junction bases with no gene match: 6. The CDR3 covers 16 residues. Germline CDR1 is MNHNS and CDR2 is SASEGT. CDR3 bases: TGTGCCAGCAGTGGAGGGACAGGGGGCGCGGCAGATACGCAGTATTTT. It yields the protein CASSGGTGGAADTQYF.

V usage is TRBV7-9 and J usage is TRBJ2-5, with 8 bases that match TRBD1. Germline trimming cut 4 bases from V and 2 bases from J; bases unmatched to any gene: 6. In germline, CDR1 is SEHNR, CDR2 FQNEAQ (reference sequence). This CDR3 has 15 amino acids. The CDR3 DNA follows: TGTGCCAGCAGCTCTGGACAGGGACCACAAGAGACCCAGTACTTC. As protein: CASSSGQGPQETQYF.

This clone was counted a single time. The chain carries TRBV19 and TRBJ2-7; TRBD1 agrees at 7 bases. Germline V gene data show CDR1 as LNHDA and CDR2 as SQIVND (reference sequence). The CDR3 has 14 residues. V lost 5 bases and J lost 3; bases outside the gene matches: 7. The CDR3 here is CASSLRDRSYEQYF. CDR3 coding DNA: TGTGCCAGTAGTCTACGGGACAGAAGCTACGAGCAGTACTTC.

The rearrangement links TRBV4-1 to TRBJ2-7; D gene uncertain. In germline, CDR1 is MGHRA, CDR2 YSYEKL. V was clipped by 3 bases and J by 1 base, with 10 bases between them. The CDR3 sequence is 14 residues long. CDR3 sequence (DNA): TGCGCCAGCAGCCATGATACCGATTCCTACGAGCAGTACTTC. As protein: CASSHDTDSYEQYF.

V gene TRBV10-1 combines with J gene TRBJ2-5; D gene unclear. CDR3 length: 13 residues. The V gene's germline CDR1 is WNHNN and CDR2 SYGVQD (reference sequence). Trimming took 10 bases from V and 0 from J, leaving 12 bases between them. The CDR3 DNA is TGCGCCAACCCCTGGCCCAACCAAGAGACCCAGTACTTC. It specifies CANPWPNQETQYF.

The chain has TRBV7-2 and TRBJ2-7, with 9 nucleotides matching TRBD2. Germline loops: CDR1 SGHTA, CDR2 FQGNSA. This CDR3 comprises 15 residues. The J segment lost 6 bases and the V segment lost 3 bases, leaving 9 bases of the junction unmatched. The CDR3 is CASSLREGRGGEQYF. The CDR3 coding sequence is TGTGCCAGCAGCTTGCGGGAGGGCCGCGGGGGCGAGCAGTACTTC. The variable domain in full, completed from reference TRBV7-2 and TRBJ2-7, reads GAGVSQSPSNKVTEKGKDVELRCDPISGHTALYWYRQSLGQGLEFLIYFQGNSAPDKSGLPSDRFSAERTGGSVSTLTIQRTQQEDSAVYLCASSLREGRGGEQYFGPGTRLTVT.

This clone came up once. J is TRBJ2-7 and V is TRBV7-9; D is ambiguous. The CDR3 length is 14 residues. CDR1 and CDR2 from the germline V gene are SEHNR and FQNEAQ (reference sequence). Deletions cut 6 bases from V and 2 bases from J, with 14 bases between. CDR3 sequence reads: CASRPSVGAYEQYF. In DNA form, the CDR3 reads TGTGCCAGCAGACCCTCCGTTGGGGCCTACGAGCAGTACTTC.

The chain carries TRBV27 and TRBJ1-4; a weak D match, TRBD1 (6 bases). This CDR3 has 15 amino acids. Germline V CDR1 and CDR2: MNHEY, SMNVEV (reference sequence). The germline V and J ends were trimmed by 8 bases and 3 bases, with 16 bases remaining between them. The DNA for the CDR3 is TGTGCCAGCCATTCAACGGGACAACCTAATGAAAAACTGTTTTTT. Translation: CASHSTGQPNEKLFF.

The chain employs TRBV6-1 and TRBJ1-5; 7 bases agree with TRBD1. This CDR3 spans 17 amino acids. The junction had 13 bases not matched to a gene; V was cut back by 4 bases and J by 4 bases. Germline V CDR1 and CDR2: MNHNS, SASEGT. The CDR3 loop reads CASSGKRGGQKNQPQHF. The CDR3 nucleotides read TGTGCCAGCAGTGGCAAGAGGGGGGGACAGAAAAATCAGCCCCAGCATTTT.

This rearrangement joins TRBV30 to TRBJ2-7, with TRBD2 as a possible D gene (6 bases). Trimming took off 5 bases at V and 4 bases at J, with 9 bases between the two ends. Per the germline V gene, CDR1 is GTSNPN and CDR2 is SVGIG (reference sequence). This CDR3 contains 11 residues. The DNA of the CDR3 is TGTGCCTGGGACGGGAGTTACGAGCAGTACTTC. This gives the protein CAWDGSYEQYF. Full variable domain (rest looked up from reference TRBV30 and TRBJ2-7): SQTIHQWPATLVQPVGSPLSLECTVEGTSNPNLYWYRQAAGRGLQLLFYSVGIGQISSEVPQNLSASRPQDRQFILSSKKLLLSDSGFYLCAWDGSYEQYFGPGTRLTVT.

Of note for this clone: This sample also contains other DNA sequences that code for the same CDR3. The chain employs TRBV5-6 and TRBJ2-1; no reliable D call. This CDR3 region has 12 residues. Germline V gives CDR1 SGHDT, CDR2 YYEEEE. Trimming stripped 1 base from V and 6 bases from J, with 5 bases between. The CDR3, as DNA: TGTGCCAGCAGCTTGCTAGGCAATGAGCAGTTCTTC. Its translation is CASSLLGNEQFF.

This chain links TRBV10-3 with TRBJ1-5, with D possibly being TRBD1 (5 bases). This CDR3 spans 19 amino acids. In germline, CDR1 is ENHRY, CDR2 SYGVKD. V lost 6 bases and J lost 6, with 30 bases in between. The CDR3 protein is CAISAQLRAGDAFGQPQHF. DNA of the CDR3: TGTGCCATCAGCGCGCAACTCCGGGCCGGGGACGCGTTCGGTCAGCCCCAGCATTTT.

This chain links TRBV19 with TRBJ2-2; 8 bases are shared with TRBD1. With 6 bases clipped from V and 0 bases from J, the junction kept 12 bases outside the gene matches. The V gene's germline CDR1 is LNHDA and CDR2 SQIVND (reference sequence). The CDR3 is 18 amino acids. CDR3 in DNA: TGTGCCAGTAGGGCTGACCAGGGGGCCCTCGCGAACACCGGGGAGCTGTTTTTT. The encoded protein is CASRADQGALANTGELFF.

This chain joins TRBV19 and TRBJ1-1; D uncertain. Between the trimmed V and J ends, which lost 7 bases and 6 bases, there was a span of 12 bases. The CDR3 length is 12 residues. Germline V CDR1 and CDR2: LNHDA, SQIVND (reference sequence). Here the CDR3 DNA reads TGTGCCAGTAACGGGGAGTCGGCTGAAGCTTTCTTT. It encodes CASNGESAEAFF.

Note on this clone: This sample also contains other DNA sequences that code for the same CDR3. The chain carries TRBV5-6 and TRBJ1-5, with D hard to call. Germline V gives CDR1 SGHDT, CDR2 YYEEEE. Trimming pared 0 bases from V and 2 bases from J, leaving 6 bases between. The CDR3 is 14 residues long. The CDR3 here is CASSLGRGNQPQHF. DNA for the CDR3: TGTGCCAGCAGCTTGGGAAGGGGCAATCAGCCCCAGCATTTT.